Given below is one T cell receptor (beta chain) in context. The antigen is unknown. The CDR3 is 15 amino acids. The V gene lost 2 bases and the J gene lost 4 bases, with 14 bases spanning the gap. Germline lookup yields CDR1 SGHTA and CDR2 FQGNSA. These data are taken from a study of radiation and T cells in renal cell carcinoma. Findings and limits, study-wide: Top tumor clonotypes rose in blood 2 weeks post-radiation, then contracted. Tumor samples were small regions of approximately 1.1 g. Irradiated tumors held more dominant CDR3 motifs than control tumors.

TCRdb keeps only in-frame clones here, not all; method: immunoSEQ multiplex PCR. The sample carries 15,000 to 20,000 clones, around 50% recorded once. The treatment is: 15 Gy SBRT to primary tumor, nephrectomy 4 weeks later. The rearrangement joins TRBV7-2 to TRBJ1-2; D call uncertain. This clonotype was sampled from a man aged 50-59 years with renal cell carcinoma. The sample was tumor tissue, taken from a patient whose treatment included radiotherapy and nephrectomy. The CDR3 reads CASSLRSSTAYGYTF. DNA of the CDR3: TGTGCCAGCAGCTTAAGATCATCGACGGCCTATGGCTACACCTTC.